Listed below are T cell receptor beta chains from one sample, sequenced in a study of T cell responses to AZD1222 COVID-19 vaccine. Sequenced by immunoSEQ multiplex PCR; TCRdb stores in-frame clones only, minus some. The profile shows approximately 140,000 clones, around nine tenths of them singletons. The starting material was peripheral blood, obtained 28 days after the second AZD1222 dose. These receptors were obtained from an adult who received the AZD1222 COVID-19 vaccine. CDR3s include the opening cysteine and the closing phenylalanine or tryptophan. The D gene is left open where the match is weak. Clone size, where shown, is once, few, many, or a class for clones that have expanded.

d_gene: .
v_gene: TRBV6-5
abundance: .
j_gene: TRBJ1-6
CDR3nt: TGTGCCAGCAGTTACGTCGGGGGTTCGAATTCACCCCTCCACTTT
CDR3aa: CASSYVGGSNSPLHF

d_gene: .
v_gene: TRBV2
abundance: .
j_gene: TRBJ1-4
CDR3nt: TGTGCCAGCAGTTGGCCTAATGAAAAACTGTTTTTT
CDR3aa: CASSWPNEKLFF

d_gene: .
v_gene: TRBV29-1
abundance: .
j_gene: TRBJ1-1
CDR3nt: TGCAGCGTTGACGCGGGGGCGCCTGAAGCTTTCTTT
CDR3aa: CSVDAGAPEAFF

d_gene: .
v_gene: TRBV30
abundance: .
j_gene: TRBJ1-3
CDR3nt: TGTGCCTGGAGTGTAGGACAGCCTGGAAACACCATATATTTT
CDR3aa: CAWSVGQPGNTIYF

d_gene: TRBD2
v_gene: TRBV29-1
abundance: .
j_gene: TRBJ2-1
CDR3nt: TGCAGCGTTGAAGGGACTAGCGGGAGGATTTACAATGAGCAGTTCTTC
CDR3aa: CSVEGTSGRIYNEQFF

d_gene: TRBD1
v_gene: TRBV5-6
abundance: .
j_gene: TRBJ1-5
CDR3nt: TGTGCCAGCAGCTTGCAAAGCCCAGGGGGATTCCAGCCCCAGCATTTT
CDR3aa: CASSLQSPGGFQPQHF

d_gene: .
v_gene: TRBV2
abundance: .
j_gene: TRBJ1-2
CDR3nt: TGTGCCAGCACCGGACAAATCTATGGCTACACCTTC
CDR3aa: CASTGQIYGYTF

d_gene: TRBD1
v_gene: TRBV6-2/TRBV6-3
abundance: .
j_gene: TRBJ2-6
CDR3nt: TGTGCCAGCAGTTACGGGACAGCTGGGGCCAACGTCCTGACTTTC
CDR3aa: CASSYGTAGANVLTF

d_gene: .
v_gene: TRBV6-5
abundance: .
j_gene: TRBJ2-1
CDR3nt: TGTGCCAGCAGTCCCAATGGGGCTGAGCAGTTCTTC
CDR3aa: CASSPNGAEQFF

d_gene: .
v_gene: TRBV7-9
abundance: .
j_gene: TRBJ2-3
CDR3nt: TGTGCCAGCAGCCCGCAGACAGGGAGGCGGGGTACGCAGTATTTT
CDR3aa: CASSPQTGRRGTQYF

d_gene: .
v_gene: TRBV12-5
abundance: .
j_gene: TRBJ1-2
CDR3nt: TGTGCTAGTGGGGCCTCTGACGGCTACACCTTC
CDR3aa: CASGASDGYTF

d_gene: .
v_gene: TRBV30
abundance: .
j_gene: TRBJ1-6
CDR3nt: TGTGCCTGGAGTGTCCCCGACATATATAATTCACCCCTCCACTTT
CDR3aa: CAWSVPDIYNSPLHF

d_gene: .
v_gene: TRBV12-3/TRBV12-4
abundance: .
j_gene: TRBJ1-2
CDR3nt: TGTGCCAGCAGTTTTCGGGGGGCAAATGGCTACACCTTC
CDR3aa: CASSFRGANGYTF

d_gene: .
v_gene: TRBV7-6
abundance: .
j_gene: TRBJ1-1
CDR3nt: TGTGCCAGCAGCGCGGACCTGAACACTGAAGCTTTCTTT
CDR3aa: CASSADLNTEAFF

d_gene: .
v_gene: TRBV11-2
abundance: .
j_gene: TRBJ2-1
CDR3nt: TGTGCCAGCAGCTTAGTTTTCCCGACAGGACTACCAGGGAATGAGCAGTTCTTC
CDR3aa: CASSLVFPTGLPGNEQFF

d_gene: .
v_gene: TRBV18
abundance: .
j_gene: TRBJ1-5
CDR3nt: TGTGCCAGCTCACCACTCGCGGACGGTGGGGATCAGCCCCAGCATTTT
CDR3aa: CASSPLADGGDQPQHF

d_gene: .
v_gene: TRBV12-3/TRBV12-4
abundance: .
j_gene: TRBJ1-2
CDR3nt: TGTGCCAGCAGTAGGCCAGGGGACTATGGCTACACCTTC
CDR3aa: CASSRPGDYGYTF

d_gene: TRBD2
v_gene: TRBV3-1/TRBV3-2
abundance: .
j_gene: TRBJ2-3
CDR3nt: TGTGCCAGCAGCCAAAGACTAGCGGGAACAGATACGCAGTATTTT
CDR3aa: CASSQRLAGTDTQYF

d_gene: .
v_gene: TRBV6-5
abundance: .
j_gene: TRBJ2-7
CDR3nt: TGTGCCAGCAGCCATCTTCGGCACGAGCAGTACTTC
CDR3aa: CASSHLRHEQYF

d_gene: TRBD1
v_gene: TRBV5-1
abundance: .
j_gene: TRBJ1-1
CDR3nt: TGCGCCAGCAGCCCCGGGACAGGGGACACTGAAGCTTTCTTT
CDR3aa: CASSPGTGDTEAFF

d_gene: .
v_gene: TRBV19
abundance: once
j_gene: TRBJ1-1
CDR3nt: TGTGCCAGTAGTATAGACAGGGATAACACTGAAGCTTTCTTT
CDR3aa: CASSIDRDNTEAFF

d_gene: .
v_gene: TRBV30
abundance: .
j_gene: TRBJ1-1
CDR3nt: TGTGCCTGGAGTGACCGGACACGCCACTTGAACACTGAAGCTTTCTTT
CDR3aa: CAWSDRTRHLNTEAFF

d_gene: .
v_gene: TRBV5-1
abundance: few
j_gene: TRBJ2-4
CDR3nt: TGCGCCAGCAGCTTGGCCCTTTCTGACAGATTAGCCAAAAACATTCAGTACTTC
CDR3aa: CASSLALSDRLAKNIQYF

d_gene: .
v_gene: TRBV7-9
abundance: .
j_gene: TRBJ1-1
CDR3nt: TGTGCCAGCAGCCATACCGGGACCAGGGACACTGAAGCTTTCTTT
CDR3aa: CASSHTGTRDTEAFF

d_gene: TRBD1
v_gene: TRBV4-1
abundance: .
j_gene: TRBJ1-5
CDR3nt: TGCGCCAGCAGCTACATACAGGGGGGTGGCAATCAGCCCCAGCATTTT
CDR3aa: CASSYIQGGGNQPQHF

d_gene: .
v_gene: TRBV2
abundance: .
j_gene: TRBJ2-2
CDR3nt: TGTGCCAGCATTACAGACACCGGGGAGCTGTTTTTT
CDR3aa: CASITDTGELFF

d_gene: .
v_gene: TRBV9
abundance: .
j_gene: TRBJ1-6
CDR3nt: TGTGCCAGCAGCGTAGCAAATTCACCCCTCCACTTT
CDR3aa: CASSVANSPLHF

d_gene: TRBD2
v_gene: TRBV6-2/TRBV6-3
abundance: .
j_gene: TRBJ2-2
CDR3nt: TGTGCCAGCAGTTACTCTGGACTAGCAGAGAACACCGGGGAGCTGTTTTTT
CDR3aa: CASSYSGLAENTGELFF

d_gene: .
v_gene: TRBV7-6
abundance: .
j_gene: TRBJ2-1
CDR3nt: TGTGCCAGCAGTACGACAGACCCCCGATACATAGGCTCCTACAATGAGCAGTTCTTC
CDR3aa: CASSTTDPRYIGSYNEQFF

d_gene: .
v_gene: TRBV23-1
abundance: .
j_gene: TRBJ1-1
CDR3nt: TGCGCCAGCAGTCACGGGGGGGCGGTGAACACTGAAGCTTTCTTT
CDR3aa: CASSHGGAVNTEAFF

d_gene: TRBD2
v_gene: TRBV19
abundance: .
j_gene: TRBJ2-1
CDR3nt: TGTGCCAGTAGTGACGGACTAGCGGGGTTCAATGAGCAGTTCTTC
CDR3aa: CASSDGLAGFNEQFF

d_gene: .
v_gene: TRBV5-4
abundance: .
j_gene: TRBJ2-3
CDR3nt: TGTGCCAGCAGCTTGGGGTCCCGTCCGCATACGCAGTATTTT
CDR3aa: CASSLGSRPHTQYF

d_gene: .
v_gene: TRBV19
abundance: few
j_gene: TRBJ2-7
CDR3nt: TGTGCCAGTAGCGGGGACGAGTCCTACGAGCAGTACTTC
CDR3aa: CASSGDESYEQYF

d_gene: .
v_gene: TRBV27
abundance: .
j_gene: TRBJ2-7
CDR3nt: TGTGCCAGCAGTTCCCCGGGCCTTGGGGATCGCGAGCAGTACTTC
CDR3aa: CASSSPGLGDREQYF

d_gene: .
v_gene: TRBV10-3
abundance: .
j_gene: TRBJ1-1
CDR3nt: TGTGCCATCAGTGGGACAGTGAACACTGAAGCTTTCTTT
CDR3aa: CAISGTVNTEAFF

d_gene: .
v_gene: TRBV5-4
abundance: .
j_gene: TRBJ1-4
CDR3nt: TGTGCCAGCAGCTTTGGGGGGGCGCCCAATGAAAAACTGTTTTTT
CDR3aa: CASSFGGAPNEKLFF

d_gene: .
v_gene: TRBV7-9
abundance: .
j_gene: TRBJ1-6
CDR3nt: TGTGCCAGCAGCTTAGAGAGGGAATCACCCCTCCACTTT
CDR3aa: CASSLERESPLHF

d_gene: .
v_gene: TRBV19
abundance: .
j_gene: TRBJ2-7
CDR3nt: TGTGCCAGTAGTATAGATCTCGCTAGCGAGATCTCCTACGAGCAGTACTTC
CDR3aa: CASSIDLASEISYEQYF

d_gene: TRBD2
v_gene: TRBV14
abundance: .
j_gene: TRBJ2-1
CDR3nt: TGTGCCAGCAGCCAAGTTCCTCGGGGGACTATTATCCACAATGAGCAGTTCTTC
CDR3aa: CASSQVPRGTIIHNEQFF

d_gene: .
v_gene: TRBV5-1
abundance: .
j_gene: TRBJ2-7
CDR3nt: TGCGCCAGCAGGACGGGCGGCCGCTCCTACGAGCAGTACTTC
CDR3aa: CASRTGGRSYEQYF

d_gene: .
v_gene: TRBV28
abundance: .
j_gene: TRBJ2-7
CDR3nt: TGTGCCAGCAGTTTGTTACAGGGATGGGAGCAGTACTTC
CDR3aa: CASSLLQGWEQYF

d_gene: .
v_gene: TRBV27
abundance: .
j_gene: TRBJ2-7
CDR3nt: TGTGCCAGCAGTTTGGGGGCTGATTACGAGCAGTACTTC
CDR3aa: CASSLGADYEQYF

d_gene: .
v_gene: TRBV3-1/TRBV3-2
abundance: .
j_gene: TRBJ1-1
CDR3nt: TGTGCCAGCAGCCAAGGCCGACACTTGAACACTGAAGCTTTCTTT
CDR3aa: CASSQGRHLNTEAFF